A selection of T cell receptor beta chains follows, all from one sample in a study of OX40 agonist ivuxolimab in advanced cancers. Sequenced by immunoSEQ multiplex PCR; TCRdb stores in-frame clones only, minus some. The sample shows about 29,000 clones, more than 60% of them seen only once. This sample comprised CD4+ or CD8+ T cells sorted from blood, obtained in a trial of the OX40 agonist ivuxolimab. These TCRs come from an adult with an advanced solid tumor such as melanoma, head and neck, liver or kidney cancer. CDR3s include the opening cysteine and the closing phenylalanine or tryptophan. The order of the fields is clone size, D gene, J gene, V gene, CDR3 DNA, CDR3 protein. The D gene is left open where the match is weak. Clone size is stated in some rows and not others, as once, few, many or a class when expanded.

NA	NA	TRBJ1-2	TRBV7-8	TGTGCCAGCAGCTTAGCGCGAGGCTATGGCTACACCTTC	CASSLARGYGYTF
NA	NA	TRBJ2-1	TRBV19	TGTGCCAGTAGTCCTGACAGATTCAGCTCCTACAATGAGCAGTTCTTC	CASSPDRFSSYNEQFF
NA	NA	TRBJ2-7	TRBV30	TGTGCCTGGAGTGTATCCATAACATTGACAGAAACTCGGACGAGCTCCTACGAGCAGTACTTC	CAWSVSITLTETRTSSYEQYF
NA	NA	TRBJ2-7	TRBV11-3	TGTGCCAGCAGCTTAGGTGCCAACTCCTACGAGCAGTACTTC	CASSLGANSYEQYF
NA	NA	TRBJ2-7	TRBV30	TGTGCCTGGAGTACCGACTCCTACGAGCAGTACTTC	CAWSTDSYEQYF
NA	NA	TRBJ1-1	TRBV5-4	TGTGCCAGCAGCGCGGCCGGGACATCGAACACTGAAGCTTTCTTT	CASSAAGTSNTEAFF
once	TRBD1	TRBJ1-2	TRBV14	TGTGCCAGCAGCCAATTTCGGACAGGGAACTATGGCTACACCTTC	CASSQFRTGNYGYTF
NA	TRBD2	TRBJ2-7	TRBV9	TGTGCCAGCAGCCTCGATGGGACTAGTGGCGAGCAGTACTTC	CASSLDGTSGEQYF
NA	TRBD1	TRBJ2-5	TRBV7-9	TGTGCCAGCAGCCTCGCGACAGGGTCGGAGACCCAGTACTTC	CASSLATGSETQYF
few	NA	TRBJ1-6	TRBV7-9	TGTGCCAGCACCGACCAAAATTCACCCCTCCACTTT	CASTDQNSPLHF
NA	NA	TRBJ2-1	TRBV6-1	TGTGCCAGCAGACCCGGGCCGTACAATGAGCAGTTCTTC	CASRPGPYNEQFF
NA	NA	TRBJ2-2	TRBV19	TGTGCCAGTAGCTTCGGAGCCTCGAACACCGGGGAGCTGTTTTTT	CASSFGASNTGELFF
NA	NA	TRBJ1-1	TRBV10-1	TGCGCCGATACAGGGATGAACACTGAAGCTTTCTTT	CADTGMNTEAFF
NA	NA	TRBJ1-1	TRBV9	TGTGCCAGCAGCGTAGATGCAGGTTTGAACACTGAAGCTTTCTTT	CASSVDAGLNTEAFF
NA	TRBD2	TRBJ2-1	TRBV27	TGTGCCAGCAGTTTCATAGCGGGATCCAATGAGCAGTTCTTC	CASSFIAGSNEQFF
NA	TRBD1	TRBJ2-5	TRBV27	TGTGCCAGCAGTTTAGGGTCAGGGGGTTGTAGAACGAGTTTGGAGACCCAGTACTTC	CASSLGSGGCRTSLETQYF
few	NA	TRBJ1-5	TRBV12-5	TGTGCTAGTGGACCGGGCAGGAATCAGCCCCAGCATTTT	CASGPGRNQPQHF
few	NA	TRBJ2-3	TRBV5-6	TGTGCCAGCAGCTTTGGGACCCAAACTAGCACAGATACGCAGTATTTT	CASSFGTQTSTDTQYF
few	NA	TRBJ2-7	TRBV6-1	TGTGCCAGCAGTGACCATGGGGACCCCAGCCTCGAGCAGTACTTC	CASSDHGDPSLEQYF
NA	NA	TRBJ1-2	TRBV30	TGTGCCTGGAGTGTAGCTGCAAACTATGGCTACACCTTC	CAWSVAANYGYTF
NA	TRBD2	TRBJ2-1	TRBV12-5	TGTGCTAGTGGTTTATACGGAGGACTAGCGGGAGACAATGAGCAGTTCTTC	CASGLYGGLAGDNEQFF
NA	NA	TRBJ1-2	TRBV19	TGTGCCAGTAGTATGAAAGGGTGGTATGGCTACACCTTC	CASSMKGWYGYTF